This paragraph reports one TCR beta chain. The data originate from a study of blood T cell repertoires in COVID-19. At the level of the study: Samples taken during acute and convalescent COVID-19 were collected in the United States, Italy and Spain. PBMCs, B-cell-depleted T cells, or T cells provided the cDNA or gDNA that made up the material.

Original analysis: Using reference gene primer amplification, nucleated cell counts were estimated. Produced via immunoSEQ multiplex PCR; TCRdb's table is partial and in-frame only. That table gives V, J and clone size, and the DNA gave D and trimming. The sample lists about 300,000 clones; about nine tenths were seen once. This CDR3 is built from 15 residues. This receptor was taken from a man between 18 and 35 years old with active or convalescent COVID-19. Source material: peripheral blood. The chain recombines TRBV12-2 with TRBJ1-5; the table's D call of TRBD1 was not tested on the DNA. TRBV12-2 is marked as a pseudogene. CDR3 region: CASRLAWAPDQPQHF. Here the CDR3 DNA reads TGTGCAAGTCGCTTAGCGTGGGCCCCGGATCAGCCCCAGCATTTT.